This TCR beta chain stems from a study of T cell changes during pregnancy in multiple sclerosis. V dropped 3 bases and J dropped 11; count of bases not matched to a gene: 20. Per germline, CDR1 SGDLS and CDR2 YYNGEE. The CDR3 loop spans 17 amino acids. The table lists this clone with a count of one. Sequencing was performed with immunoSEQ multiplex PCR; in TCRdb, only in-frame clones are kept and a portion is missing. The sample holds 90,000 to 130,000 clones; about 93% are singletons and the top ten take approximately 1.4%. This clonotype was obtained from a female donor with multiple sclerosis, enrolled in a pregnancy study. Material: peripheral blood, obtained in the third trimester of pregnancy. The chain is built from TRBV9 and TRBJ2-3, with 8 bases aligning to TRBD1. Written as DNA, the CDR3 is TGTGCCAGCAGCGCACCCAGCCCCGGGACAGGCGACGAAGGGCAGTATTTT. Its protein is CASSAPSPGTGDEGQYF.